This T cell receptor (beta chain) was sequenced in a study of T cell responses to AZD1222 COVID-19 vaccine. Points from the study as a whole: Increases in Spike-specific TCR breadth and depth were seen after two AZD1222 doses. Unmutated regions of variants are reportedly targeted by nearly half of spike-specific TCRs. Baseline seropositivity occurred in only six or seven AZD1222 recipients.

On this clone: The antigen is not known.

The data were produced by immunoSEQ multiplex PCR, yet TCRdb's version contains in-frame clones alone and is incomplete. Of approximately 100,000 clones in the sample, about 94% were seen once. Sequenced material: peripheral blood, taken on day 0 of AZD1222 vaccination. This clonotype originated in an adult in good health.

The DNA for the CDR3 is TGTGCCAGCAGTGAAACCTGGGACAGGGGGCAAGAGACCCAGTACTTC. Translating it yields CASSETWDRGQETQYF. The chain has TRBV6-1 and TRBJ2-5; 11 nucleotides agree with TRBD1. The CDR3 consists of 16 residues. Germline values: CDR1 MNHNS, CDR2 SASEGT. J lost 2 bases, V lost 2 bases, and 4 bases had no gene match.